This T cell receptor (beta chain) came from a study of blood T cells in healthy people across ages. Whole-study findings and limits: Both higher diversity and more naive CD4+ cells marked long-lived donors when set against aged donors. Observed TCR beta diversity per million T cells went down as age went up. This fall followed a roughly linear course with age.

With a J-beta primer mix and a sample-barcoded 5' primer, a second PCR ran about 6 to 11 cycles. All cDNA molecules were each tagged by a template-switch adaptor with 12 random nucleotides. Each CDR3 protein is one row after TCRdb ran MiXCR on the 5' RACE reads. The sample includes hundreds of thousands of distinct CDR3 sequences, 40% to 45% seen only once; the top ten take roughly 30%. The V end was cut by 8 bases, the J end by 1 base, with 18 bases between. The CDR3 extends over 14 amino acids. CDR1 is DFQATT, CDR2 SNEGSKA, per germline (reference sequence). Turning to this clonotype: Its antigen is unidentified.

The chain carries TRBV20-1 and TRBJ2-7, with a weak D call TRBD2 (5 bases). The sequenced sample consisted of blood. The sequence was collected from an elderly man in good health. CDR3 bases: TGCAGTACTGGGCTGCGCGGGCGTTCCTACGAGCAGTACTTC. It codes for CSTGLRGRSYEQYF.